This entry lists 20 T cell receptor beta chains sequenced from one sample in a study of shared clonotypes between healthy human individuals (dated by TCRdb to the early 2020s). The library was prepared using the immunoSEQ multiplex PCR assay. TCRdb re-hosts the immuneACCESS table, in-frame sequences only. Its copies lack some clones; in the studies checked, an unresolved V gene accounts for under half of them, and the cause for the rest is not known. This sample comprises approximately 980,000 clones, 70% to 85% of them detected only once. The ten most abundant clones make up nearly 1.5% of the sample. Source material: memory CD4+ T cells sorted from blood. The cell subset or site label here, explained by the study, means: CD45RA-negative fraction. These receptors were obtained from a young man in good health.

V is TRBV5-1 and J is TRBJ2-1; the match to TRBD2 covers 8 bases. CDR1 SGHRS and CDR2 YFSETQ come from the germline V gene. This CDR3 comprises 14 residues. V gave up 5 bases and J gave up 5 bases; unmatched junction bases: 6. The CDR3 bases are TGCGCCAGCAGAGAGACTAGCGCTAACAATGAGCAGTTCTTC. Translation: CASRETSANNEQFF.

The CDR3 here is CASMGGNSPLHF. The DNA for the CDR3 is TGTGCCAGCATGGGGGGAAATTCACCCCTCCACTTT. V usage is TRBV11-2 and J usage is TRBJ1-6; tentative D call: TRBD1 (5 bases). The CDR3 runs 12 residues. Germline lookup yields CDR1 SGHAT and CDR2 FQNNGV. V lost 7 bases and J lost 7, with 8 bases in between.

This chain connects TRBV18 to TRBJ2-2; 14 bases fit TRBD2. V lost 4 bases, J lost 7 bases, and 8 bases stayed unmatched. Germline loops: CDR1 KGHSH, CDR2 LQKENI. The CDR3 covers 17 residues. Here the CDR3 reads CASSQPGTSGRIGELFF. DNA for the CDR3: TGTGCCAGCTCACAACCCGGGACTAGCGGGAGAATCGGGGAGCTGTTTTTT.

The CDR3 region is CASTKWEGTAGNTIYF. The CDR3 nucleotides read TGTGCCAGCACCAAGTGGGAAGGGACAGCTGGAAACACCATATATTTT. The rearrangement links TRBV7-9 to TRBJ1-3, with TRBD1 matching over 7 bases. The germline V gene encodes CDR1 SEHNR and CDR2 FQNEAQ (reference sequence). The CDR3 consists of 16 residues. V trimming: 7 bases; J trimming: 2 bases; junction bases outside the gene matches: 11.

This CDR3 is CASSEGQLNSPLHF. CDR3 DNA: TGTGCCAGCAGCGAGGGACAGCTTAATTCACCCCTCCACTTT. The J gene is TRBJ1-6, the V gene TRBV5-6; 7 bases map to TRBD1. The trim removed 4 bases at V and 6 bases at J, leaving 4 bases unmatched. The germline gives CDR1 SGHDT, CDR2 YYEEEE. The CDR3 length is 14 residues. Full variable domain (missing parts from reference TRBV5-6 and TRBJ1-6): DAGVTQSPTHLIKTRGQQVTLRCSPKSGHDTVSWYQQALGQGPQFIFQYYEEEERQRGNFPDRFSGHQFPNYSSELNVNALLLGDSALYLCASSEGQLNSPLHFGNGTRLTVT.

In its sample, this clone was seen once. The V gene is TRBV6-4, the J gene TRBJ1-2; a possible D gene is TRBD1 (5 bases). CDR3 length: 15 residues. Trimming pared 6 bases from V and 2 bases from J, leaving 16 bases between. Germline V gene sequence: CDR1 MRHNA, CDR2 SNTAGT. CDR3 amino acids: CASRAGTEGNYGYTF. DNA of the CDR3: TGTGCCAGCAGGGCCGGGACCGAGGGGAACTATGGCTACACCTTC.

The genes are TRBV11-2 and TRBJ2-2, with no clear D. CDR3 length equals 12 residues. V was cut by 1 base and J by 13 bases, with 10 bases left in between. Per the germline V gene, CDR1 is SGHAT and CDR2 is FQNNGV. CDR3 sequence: CASSLAQVGLFF. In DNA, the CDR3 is TGTGCCAGCAGCTTAGCTCAGGTCGGGCTGTTTTTT.

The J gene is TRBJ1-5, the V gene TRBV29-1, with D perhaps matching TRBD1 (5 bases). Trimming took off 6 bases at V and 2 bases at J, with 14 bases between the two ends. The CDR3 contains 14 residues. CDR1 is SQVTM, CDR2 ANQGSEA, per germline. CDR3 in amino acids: CSVGGGTGNQPQHF. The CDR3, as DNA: TGCAGCGTCGGTGGCGGGACCGGCAATCAGCCCCAGCATTTT.

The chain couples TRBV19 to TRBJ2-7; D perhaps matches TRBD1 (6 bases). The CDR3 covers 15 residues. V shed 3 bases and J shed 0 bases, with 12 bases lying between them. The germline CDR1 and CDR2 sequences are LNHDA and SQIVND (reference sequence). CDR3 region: CASSIDGQSSYEQYF. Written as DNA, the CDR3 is TGTGCCAGTAGTATCGACGGACAGAGCTCCTACGAGCAGTACTTC. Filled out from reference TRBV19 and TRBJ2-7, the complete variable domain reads DGGITQSPKYLFRKEGQNVTLSCEQNLNHDAMYWYRQDPGQGLRLIYYSQIVNDFQKGDIAEGYSVSREKKESFPLTVTSAQKNPTAFYLCASSIDGQSSYEQYFGPGTRLTVT.

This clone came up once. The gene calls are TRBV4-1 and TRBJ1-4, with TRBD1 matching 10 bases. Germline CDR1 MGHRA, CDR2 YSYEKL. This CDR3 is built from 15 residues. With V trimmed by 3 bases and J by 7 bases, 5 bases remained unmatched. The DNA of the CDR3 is TGCGCCAGCAGCCAGGCCGGGACAGGGGTTGAAAAACTGTTTTTT. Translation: CASSQAGTGVEKLFF.

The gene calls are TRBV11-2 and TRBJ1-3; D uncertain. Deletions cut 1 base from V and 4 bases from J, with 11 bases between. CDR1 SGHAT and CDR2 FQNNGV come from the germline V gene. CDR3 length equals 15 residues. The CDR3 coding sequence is TGTGCCAGCAGCTTAGGGAGCCTGGAAGGAAACACCATATATTTT. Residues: CASSLGSLEGNTIYF.

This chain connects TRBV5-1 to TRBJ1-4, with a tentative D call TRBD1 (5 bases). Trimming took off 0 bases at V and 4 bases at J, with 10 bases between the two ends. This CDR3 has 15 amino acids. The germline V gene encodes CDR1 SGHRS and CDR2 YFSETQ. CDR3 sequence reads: CASSLGQGDNEKLFF. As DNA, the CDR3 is TGCGCCAGCAGCTTGGGGCAGGGAGATAATGAAAAACTGTTTTTT.

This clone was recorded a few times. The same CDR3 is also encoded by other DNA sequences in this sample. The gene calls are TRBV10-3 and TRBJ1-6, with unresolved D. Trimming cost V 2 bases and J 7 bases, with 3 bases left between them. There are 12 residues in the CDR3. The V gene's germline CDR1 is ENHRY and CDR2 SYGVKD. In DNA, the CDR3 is TGTGCCATCAGTGAGGGGAATTCACCCCTCCACTTT. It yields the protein CAISEGNSPLHF.

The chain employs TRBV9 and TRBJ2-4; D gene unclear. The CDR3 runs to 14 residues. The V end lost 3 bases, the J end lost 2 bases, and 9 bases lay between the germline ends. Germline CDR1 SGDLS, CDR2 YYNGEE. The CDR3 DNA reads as TGTGCCAGCAGCGGTGGAATGCCCAAAAACATTCAGTACTTC. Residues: CASSGGMPKNIQYF.

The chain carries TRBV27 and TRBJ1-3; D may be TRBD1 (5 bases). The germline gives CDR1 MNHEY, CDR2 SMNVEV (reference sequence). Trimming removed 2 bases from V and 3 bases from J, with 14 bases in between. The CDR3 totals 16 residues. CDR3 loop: CASSLNQGIGGNTIYF. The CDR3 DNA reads TGTGCCAGCAGTTTAAATCAGGGTATAGGTGGAAACACCATATATTTT.

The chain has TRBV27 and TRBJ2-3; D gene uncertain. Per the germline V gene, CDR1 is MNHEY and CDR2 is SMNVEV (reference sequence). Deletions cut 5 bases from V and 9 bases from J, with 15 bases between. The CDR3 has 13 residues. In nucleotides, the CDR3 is TGTGCCAGCAGTAATCGACCAGCCCCAACGCAGTATTTT. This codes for CASSNRPAPTQYF.

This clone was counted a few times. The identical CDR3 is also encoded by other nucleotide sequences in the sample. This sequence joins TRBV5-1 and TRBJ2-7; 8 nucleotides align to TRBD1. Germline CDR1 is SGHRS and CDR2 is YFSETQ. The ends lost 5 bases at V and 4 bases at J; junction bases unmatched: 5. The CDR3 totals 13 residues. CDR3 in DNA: TGCGCCAGCAGGGCCACAGGGGGGTACGAGCAGTACTTC. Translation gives CASRATGGYEQYF.

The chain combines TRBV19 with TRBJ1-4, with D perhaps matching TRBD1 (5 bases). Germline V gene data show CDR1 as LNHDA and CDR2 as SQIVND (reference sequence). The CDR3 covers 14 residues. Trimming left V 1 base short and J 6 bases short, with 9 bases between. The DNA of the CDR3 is TGTGCCAGTAGTATAGCACAGGTGGATGAAAAACTGTTTTTT. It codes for CASSIAQVDEKLFF.

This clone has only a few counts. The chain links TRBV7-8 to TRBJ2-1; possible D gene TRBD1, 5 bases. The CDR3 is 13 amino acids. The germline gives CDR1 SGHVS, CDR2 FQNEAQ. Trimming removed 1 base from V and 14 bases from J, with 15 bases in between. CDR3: CASSLGTSDGEFF. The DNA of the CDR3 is TGTGCCAGCAGCTTAGGGACATCTGACGGAGAGTTCTTC.

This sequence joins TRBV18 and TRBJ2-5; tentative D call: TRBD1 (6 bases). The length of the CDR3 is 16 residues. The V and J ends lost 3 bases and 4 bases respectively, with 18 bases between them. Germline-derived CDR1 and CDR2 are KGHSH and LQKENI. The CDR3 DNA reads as TGTGCCAGCTCACCCCGTCAGCAGGGGCCCGTAGAGACCCAGTACTTC. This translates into CASSPRQQGPVETQYF.